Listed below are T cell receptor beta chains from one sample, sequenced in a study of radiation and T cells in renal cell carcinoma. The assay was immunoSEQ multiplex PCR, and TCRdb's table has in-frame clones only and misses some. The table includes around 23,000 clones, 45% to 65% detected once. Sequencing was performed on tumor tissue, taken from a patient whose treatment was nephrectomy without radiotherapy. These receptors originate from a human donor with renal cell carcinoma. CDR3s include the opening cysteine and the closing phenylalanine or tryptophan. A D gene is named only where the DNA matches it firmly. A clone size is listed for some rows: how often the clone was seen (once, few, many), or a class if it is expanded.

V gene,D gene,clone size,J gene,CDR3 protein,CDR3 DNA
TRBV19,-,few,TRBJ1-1,CASGKGGVAEAFF,TGTGCCAGTGGTAAGGGGGGTGTGGCTGAAGCTTTCTTT
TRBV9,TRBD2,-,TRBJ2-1,CASSGLGGGAGHEQFF,TGTGCCAGCAGCGGCCTCGGCGGGGGGGCCGGTCATGAGCAGTTCTTC
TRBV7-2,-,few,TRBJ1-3,CASSLGGPGNTIYF,TGTGCCAGCAGCTTAGGGGGCCCAGGAAACACCATATATTTT
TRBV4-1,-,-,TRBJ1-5,CASSQDFGGHQPQHF,TGCGCCAGCAGCCAAGATTTCGGGGGTCATCAGCCCCAGCATTTT
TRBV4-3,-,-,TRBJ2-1,CASSNTAWINEQFF,TGCGCCAGCAGCAACACTGCTTGGATCAATGAGCAGTTCTTC
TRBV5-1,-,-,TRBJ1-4,CASSLLPGAGEKLFF,TGCGCCAGCAGCTTGCTCCCAGGGGCGGGTGAAAAACTGTTTTTT
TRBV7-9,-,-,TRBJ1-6,CASSQPEAKGRYNSPLHF,TGTGCCAGCAGCCAACCGGAGGCGAAAGGACGCTATAATTCACCCCTCCACTTT
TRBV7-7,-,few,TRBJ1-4,CASSLRVLDEKLFF,TGTGCCAGCAGCTTACGCGTCCTGGACGAAAAACTGTTTTTT
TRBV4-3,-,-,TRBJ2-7,CASSQGSSAYEQYF,TGCGCCAGCAGCCAAGGGAGTAGCGCCTACGAGCAGTACTTC
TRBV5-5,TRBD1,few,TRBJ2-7,CASSNTGVGEQYF,TGTGCCAGCAGCAATACAGGGGTGGGGGAGCAGTACTTC
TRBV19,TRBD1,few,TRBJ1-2,CASSRTGGFYGYTF,TGTGCCAGTAGCCGGACAGGGGGCTTCTATGGCTACACCTTC
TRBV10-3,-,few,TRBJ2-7,CAISVTDEQYF,TGTGCCATCAGTGTTACGGACGAGCAGTACTTC
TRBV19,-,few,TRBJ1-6,CASSIVAGRLLNSPLHF,TGTGCCAGTAGTATAGTGGCAGGACGCCTCTTAAATTCACCCCTCCACTTT
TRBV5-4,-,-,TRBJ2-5,CASSPRVRGVGETQYF,TGTGCCAGCAGCCCCCGGGTCAGGGGAGTAGGAGAGACCCAGTACTTC
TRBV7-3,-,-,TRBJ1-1,CASSRDSGMNTEAFF,TGTGCCAGCAGCCGGGATAGCGGAATGAACACTGAAGCTTTCTTT
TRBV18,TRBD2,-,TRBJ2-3,CASSLGLAGLSSTDTQYF,TGTGCCAGCTCACTTGGACTAGCGGGGTTGTCTAGCACAGATACGCAGTATTTT
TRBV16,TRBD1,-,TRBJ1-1,CASSLTGVNTEAFF,TGTGCCAGCAGCCTGACAGGGGTGAACACTGAAGCTTTCTTT
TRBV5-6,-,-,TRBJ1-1,CASSLGRGGYTEAFF,TGTGCCAGCAGCTTGGGTCGAGGTGGGTACACTGAAGCTTTCTTT
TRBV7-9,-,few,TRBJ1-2,CASSLHGGRPGGYTF,TGTGCCAGCAGCTTGCATGGAGGGAGACCGGGTGGCTACACCTTC
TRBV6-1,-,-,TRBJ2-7,CASSEKGSVEQYF,TGTGCCAGCAGTGAAAAAGGGTCGGTTGAGCAGTACTTC
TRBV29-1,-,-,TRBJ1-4,CSVVVDSLNEKLFF,TGCAGCGTTGTAGTGGACAGTCTTAATGAAAAACTGTTTTTT
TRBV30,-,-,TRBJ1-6,CAWKGGQASNSPLHF,TGTGCCTGGAAAGGAGGGCAGGCCTCTAATTCACCCCTCCACTTT
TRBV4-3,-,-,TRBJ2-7,CASSQGPSYEQYF,TGCGCCAGCAGCCAAGGTCCCAGCTACGAGCAGTACTTC
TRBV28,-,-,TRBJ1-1,CASIIGRARAEAFF,TGTGCCAGCATAATAGGGAGGGCCCGCGCTGAAGCTTTCTTT
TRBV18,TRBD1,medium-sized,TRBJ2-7,CASSPGTASYEQYF,TGTGCCAGCTCACCCGGGACAGCCTCCTACGAGCAGTACTTC
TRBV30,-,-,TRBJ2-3,CAWSPWTASVTDTQYF,TGTGCCTGGAGCCCTTGGACAGCTTCGGTCACAGATACGCAGTATTTT
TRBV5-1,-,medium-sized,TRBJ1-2,CASSFQDTIYTF,TGCGCCAGCAGCTTTCAGGACACGATTTACACCTTC
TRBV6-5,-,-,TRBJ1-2,CASSTNDRILYGYTF,TGTGCCAGCAGTACAAACGACAGGATCTTATATGGCTACACCTTC
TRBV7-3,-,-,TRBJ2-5,CASSPGGGRETQYF,TGTGCCAGCAGCCCAGGAGGGGGCCGGGAGACCCAGTACTTC
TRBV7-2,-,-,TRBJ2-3,CASSFIQGRGYTDTQYF,TGTGCCAGCAGCTTTATTCAGGGGAGGGGATACACAGATACGCAGTATTTT
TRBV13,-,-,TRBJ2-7,CASSFLRRQQPTYEQYF,TGTGCCAGCAGCTTCCTGCGAAGACAGCAGCCAACTTACGAGCAGTACTTC
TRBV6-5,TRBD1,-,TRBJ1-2,CASSYTGDYGYTF,TGTGCCAGCAGTTATACAGGGGACTATGGCTACACCTTC
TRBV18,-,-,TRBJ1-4,CASSPPGDEKLFF,TGTGCCAGCTCACCCCCAGGGGACGAAAAACTGTTTTTT
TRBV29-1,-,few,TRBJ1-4,CSVEGPVGYYKKLFF,TGCAGCGTTGAAGGCCCCGTAGGTTATTACAAAAAACTGTTTTTT
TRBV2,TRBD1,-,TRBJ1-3,CASRADRGIGNTIYF,TGTGCCAGCAGAGCGGACAGGGGCATTGGAAACACCATATATTTT
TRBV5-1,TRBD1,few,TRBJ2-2,CASSNQGAPTGELFF,TGCGCCAGCAGCAATCAGGGGGCGCCTACCGGGGAGCTGTTTTTT
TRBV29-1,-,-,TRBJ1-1,CSAEGSVADTEAFF,TGCAGCGCCGAGGGGTCAGTCGCGGACACTGAAGCTTTCTTT
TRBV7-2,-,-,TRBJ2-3,CASSLSTGPGTDTQYF,TGTGCCAGCAGCTTATCGACAGGACCGGGTACAGATACGCAGTATTTT
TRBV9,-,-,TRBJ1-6,CASSVDPRGGNSPLHF,TGTGCCAGCAGCGTAGATCCCAGGGGTGGTAATTCACCCCTCCACTTT
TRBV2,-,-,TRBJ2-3,CASNLGTLQDTQYF,TGTGCCAGCAACCTAGGGACTCTCCAGGATACGCAGTATTTT
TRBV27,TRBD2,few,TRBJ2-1,CASSPGGGPYNEQFF,TGTGCCAGCAGCCCAGGCGGGGGGCCTTACAATGAGCAGTTCTTC
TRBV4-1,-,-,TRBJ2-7,CASSPPTVYEQYF,TGCGCCAGCAGCCCTCCGACAGTCTACGAGCAGTACTTC
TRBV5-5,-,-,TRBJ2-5,CASSFYRSQETQYF,TGTGCCAGCAGCTTTTACCGGTCCCAAGAGACCCAGTACTTC
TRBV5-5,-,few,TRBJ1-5,CASSLTGFRPQHF,TGTGCCAGCAGCTTGACAGGGTTCAGGCCCCAGCATTTT
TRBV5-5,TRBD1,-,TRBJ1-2,CASSPTGGIGYTF,TGTGCCAGCAGCCCGACAGGGGGTATTGGCTACACCTTC
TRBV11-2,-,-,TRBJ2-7,CASSLGGKPSSYEQYF,TGTGCCAGCAGCTTAGGTGGCAAACCGAGCTCCTACGAGCAGTACTTC
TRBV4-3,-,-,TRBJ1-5,CASSQDQVESQPQHF,TGCGCCAGCAGCCAAGACCAGGTAGAGAGTCAGCCCCAGCATTTT
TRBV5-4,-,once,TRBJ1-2,CASSLGGYSYGYTF,TGTGCCAGCAGCTTGGGAGGTTACTCCTATGGCTACACCTTC
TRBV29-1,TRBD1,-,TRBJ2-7,CSVPGTGTYEQYF,TGCAGCGTTCCCGGGACAGGGACCTACGAGCAGTACTTC